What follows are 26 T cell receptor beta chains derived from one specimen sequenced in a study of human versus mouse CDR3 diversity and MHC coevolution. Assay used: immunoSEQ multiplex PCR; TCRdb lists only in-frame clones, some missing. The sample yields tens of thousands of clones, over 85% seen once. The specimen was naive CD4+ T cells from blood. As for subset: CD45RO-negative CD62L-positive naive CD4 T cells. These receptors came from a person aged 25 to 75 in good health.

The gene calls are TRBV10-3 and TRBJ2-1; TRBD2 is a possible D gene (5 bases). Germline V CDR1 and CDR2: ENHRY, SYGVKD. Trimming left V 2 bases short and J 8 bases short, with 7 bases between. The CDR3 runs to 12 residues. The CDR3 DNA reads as TGTGCCATCAGTGAGGTCGGGGATGAGCAGTTCTTC. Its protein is CAISEVGDEQFF.

As DNA, the CDR3 is TGTGCCAGCTCACCAAGACTAGCGGGAGAAACCGGGGAGCTGTTTTTT. Translation gives CASSPRLAGETGELFF. This chain connects TRBV18 to TRBJ2-2; 12 positions match TRBD2. Germline loops: CDR1 KGHSH, CDR2 LQKENI. V gave up 2 bases and J gave up 5 bases; unmatched junction bases: 3. This CDR3 has 16 residues.

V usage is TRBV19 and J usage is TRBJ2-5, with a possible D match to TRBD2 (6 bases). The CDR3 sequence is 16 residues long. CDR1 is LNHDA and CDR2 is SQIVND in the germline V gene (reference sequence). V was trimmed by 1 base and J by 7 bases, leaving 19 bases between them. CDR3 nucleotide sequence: TGTGCCAGTAGTATAGCAACACCGGCCTCCGGGGGGACCCAGTACTTC. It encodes CASSIATPASGGTQYF.

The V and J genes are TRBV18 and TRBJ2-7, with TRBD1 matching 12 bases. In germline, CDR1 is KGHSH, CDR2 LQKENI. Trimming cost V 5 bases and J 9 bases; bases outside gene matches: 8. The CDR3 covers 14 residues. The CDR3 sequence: CASSSGTGGAAQYF. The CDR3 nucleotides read TGTGCCAGCTCATCCGGGACAGGGGGCGCCGCGCAGTACTTC. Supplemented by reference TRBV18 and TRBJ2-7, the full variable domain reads NAGVMQNPRHLVRRRGQEARLRCSPMKGHSHVYWYRQLPEEGLKFMVYLQKENIIDESGMPKERFSAEFPKEGPSILRIQQVVRGDSAAYFCASSSGTGGAAQYFGPGTRLTVT.

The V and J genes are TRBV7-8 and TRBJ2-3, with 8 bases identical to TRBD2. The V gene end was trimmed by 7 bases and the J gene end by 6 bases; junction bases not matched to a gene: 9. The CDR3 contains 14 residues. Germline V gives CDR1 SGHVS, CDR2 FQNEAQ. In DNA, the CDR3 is TGTGCCAGCACCCGGAGGCGGGGGGTGGATACGCAGTATTTT. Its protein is CASTRRRGVDTQYF.

CDR3 sequence (DNA): TGTGCCAGCAGCCCGAGACCCGGGAGAGAGCAGTACTTC. Residues: CASSPRPGREQYF. The chain recombines TRBV7-3 with TRBJ2-7, with D maybe TRBD2 (6 bases). This CDR3 region has 13 residues. With 5 bases removed from V and 7 bases from J, the gap between germline ends came to 15 bases. Germline V gene lookup returns CDR1 SGHTA and CDR2 FQGTGA.

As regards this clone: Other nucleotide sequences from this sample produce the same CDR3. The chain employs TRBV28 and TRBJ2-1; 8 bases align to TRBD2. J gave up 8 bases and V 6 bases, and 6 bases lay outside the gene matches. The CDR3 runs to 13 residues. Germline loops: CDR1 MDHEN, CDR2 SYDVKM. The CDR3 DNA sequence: TGTGCCAGCAGCCCGGGGGGGCGCGATGAGCAGTTCTTC. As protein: CASSPGGRDEQFF.

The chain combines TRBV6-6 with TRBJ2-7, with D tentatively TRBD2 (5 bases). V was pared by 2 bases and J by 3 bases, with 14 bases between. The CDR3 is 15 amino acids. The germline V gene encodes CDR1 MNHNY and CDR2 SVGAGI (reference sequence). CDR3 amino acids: CASSYPRTGSYEQYF. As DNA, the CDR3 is TGTGCCAGCAGTTACCCCCGGACTGGAAGCTACGAGCAGTACTTC.

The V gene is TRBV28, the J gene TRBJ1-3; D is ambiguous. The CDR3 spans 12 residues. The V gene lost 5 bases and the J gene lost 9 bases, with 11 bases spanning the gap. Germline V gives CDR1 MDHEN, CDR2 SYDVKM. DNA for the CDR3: TGTGCCAGCAGTCCTTCGATCGGCACCATATATTTT. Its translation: CASSPSIGTIYF.

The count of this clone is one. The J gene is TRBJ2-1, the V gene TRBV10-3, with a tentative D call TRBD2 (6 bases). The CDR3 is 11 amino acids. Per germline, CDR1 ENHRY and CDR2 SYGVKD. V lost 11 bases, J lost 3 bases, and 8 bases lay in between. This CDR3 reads CASTSYNEQFF. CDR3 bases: TGTGCCTCGACTAGCTACAATGAGCAGTTCTTC.

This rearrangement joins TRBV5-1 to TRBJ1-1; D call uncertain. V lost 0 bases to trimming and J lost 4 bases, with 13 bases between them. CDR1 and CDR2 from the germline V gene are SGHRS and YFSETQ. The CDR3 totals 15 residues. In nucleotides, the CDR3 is TGCGCCAGCAGCTTGGTATCACAGCCTATCACTGAAGCTTTCTTT. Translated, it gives CASSLVSQPITEAFF.

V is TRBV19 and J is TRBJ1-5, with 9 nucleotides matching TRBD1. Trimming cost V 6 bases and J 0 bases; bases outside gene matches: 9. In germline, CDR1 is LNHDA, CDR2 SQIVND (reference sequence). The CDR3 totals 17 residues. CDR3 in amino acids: CASRPGQGSSSNQPQHF. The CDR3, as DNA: TGTGCCAGTAGGCCCGGACAGGGGTCATCTAGCAATCAGCCCCAGCATTTT.

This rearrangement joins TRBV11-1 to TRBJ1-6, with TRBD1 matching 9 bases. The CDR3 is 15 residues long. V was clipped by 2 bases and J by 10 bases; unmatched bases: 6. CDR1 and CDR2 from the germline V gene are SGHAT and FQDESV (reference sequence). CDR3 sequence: CASSLWTGERSPLHF. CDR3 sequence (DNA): TGTGCCAGCAGCTTATGGACAGGGGAGCGGTCACCCCTCCACTTT.

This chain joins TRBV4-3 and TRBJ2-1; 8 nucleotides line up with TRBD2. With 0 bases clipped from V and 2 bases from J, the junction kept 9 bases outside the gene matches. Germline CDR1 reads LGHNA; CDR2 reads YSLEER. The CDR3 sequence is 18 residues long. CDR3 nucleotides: TGCGCCAGCAGCCAAGATGGGGTCGGGGGGGGCGCCTACAATGAGCAGTTCTTC. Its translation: CASSQDGVGGGAYNEQFF.

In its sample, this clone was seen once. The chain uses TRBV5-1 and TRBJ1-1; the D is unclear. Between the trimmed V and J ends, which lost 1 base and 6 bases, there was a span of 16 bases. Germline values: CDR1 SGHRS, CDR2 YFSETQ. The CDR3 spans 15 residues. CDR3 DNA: TGCGCCAGCAGCTTGAATCTTCAGGCGCCCGCTGAAGCTTTCTTT. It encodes CASSLNLQAPAEAFF.

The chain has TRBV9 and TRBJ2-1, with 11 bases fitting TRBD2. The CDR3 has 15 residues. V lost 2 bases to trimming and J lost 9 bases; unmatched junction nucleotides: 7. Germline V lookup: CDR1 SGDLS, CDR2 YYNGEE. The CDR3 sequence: CASSVGLADSGEQFF. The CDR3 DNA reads TGTGCCAGCAGCGTGGGACTAGCGGACTCTGGTGAGCAGTTCTTC.

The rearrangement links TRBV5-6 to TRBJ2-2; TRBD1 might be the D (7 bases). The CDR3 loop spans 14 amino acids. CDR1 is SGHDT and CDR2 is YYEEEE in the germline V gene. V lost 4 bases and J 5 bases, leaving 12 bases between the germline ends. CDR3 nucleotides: TGTGCCAGCAGCGAGACAGGGAGGACCGGGGAGCTGTTTTTT. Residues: CASSETGRTGELFF.

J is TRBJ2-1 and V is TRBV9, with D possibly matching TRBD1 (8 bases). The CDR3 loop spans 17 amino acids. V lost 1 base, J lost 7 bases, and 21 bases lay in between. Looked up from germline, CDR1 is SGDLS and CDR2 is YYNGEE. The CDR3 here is CASSVSTGGGTDNEQFF. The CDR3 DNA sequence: TGTGCCAGCAGCGTATCTACAGGGGGGGGCACTGATAATGAGCAGTTCTTC.

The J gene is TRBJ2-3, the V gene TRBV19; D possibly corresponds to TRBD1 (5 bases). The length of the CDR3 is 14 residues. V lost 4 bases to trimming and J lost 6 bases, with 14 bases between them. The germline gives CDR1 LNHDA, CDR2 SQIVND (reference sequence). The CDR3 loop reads CASSTVIQDDTQYF. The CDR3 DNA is TGTGCCAGTAGTACCGTAATACAGGATGATACGCAGTATTTT.

The CDR3 loop reads CATRRGGNQPQHF. Written as DNA, the CDR3 is TGTGCCACCAGACGGGGAGGGAATCAGCCCCAGCATTTT. The chain combines TRBV27 with TRBJ1-5, with D unresolved. The CDR3 is made up of 13 amino acids. Germline CDR1 is MNHEY and CDR2 is SMNVEV (reference sequence). V lost 10 bases to trimming and J lost 4 bases, with 14 bases between them.

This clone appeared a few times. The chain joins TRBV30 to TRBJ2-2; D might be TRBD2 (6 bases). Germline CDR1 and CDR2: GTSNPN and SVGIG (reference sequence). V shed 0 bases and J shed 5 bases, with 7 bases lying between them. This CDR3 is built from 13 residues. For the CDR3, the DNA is TGTGCCTGGAGTGTACGGGGGACCGGGGAGCTGTTTTTT. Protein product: CAWSVRGTGELFF.

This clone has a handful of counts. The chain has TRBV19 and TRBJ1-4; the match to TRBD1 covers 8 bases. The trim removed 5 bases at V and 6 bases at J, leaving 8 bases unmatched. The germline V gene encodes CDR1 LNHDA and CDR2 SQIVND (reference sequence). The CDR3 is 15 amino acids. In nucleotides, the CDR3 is TGTGCCAGTAGTCAGACAGGGGCCAGGGATGAAAAACTGTTTTTT. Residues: CASSQTGARDEKLFF.

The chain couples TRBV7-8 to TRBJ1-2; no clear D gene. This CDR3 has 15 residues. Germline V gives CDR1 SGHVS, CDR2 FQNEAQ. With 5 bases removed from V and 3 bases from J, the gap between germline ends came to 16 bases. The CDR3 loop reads CASSGLSRLDYGYTF. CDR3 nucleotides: TGTGCCAGCAGCGGACTCTCTAGGCTGGACTATGGCTACACCTTC.

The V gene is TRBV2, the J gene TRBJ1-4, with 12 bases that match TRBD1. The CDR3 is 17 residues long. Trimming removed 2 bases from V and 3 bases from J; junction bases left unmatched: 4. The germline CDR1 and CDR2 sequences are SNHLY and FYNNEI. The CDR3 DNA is TGTGCCAGCAGTGAAAGGGACAGGGGGCAAGCTAATGAAAAACTGTTTTTT. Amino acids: CASSERDRGQANEKLFF. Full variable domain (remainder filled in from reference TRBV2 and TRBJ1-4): EPEVTQTPSHQVTQMGQEVILRCVPISNHLYFYWYRQILGQKVEFLVSFYNNEISEKSEIFDDQFSVERPDGSNFTLKIRSTKLEDSAMYFCASSERDRGQANEKLFFGSGTQLSVL.

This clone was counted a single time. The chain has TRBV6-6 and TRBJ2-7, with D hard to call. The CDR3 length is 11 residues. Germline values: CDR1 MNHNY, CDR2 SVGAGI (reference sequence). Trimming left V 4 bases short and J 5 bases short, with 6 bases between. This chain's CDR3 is CASSSRDEQYF. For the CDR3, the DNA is TGTGCCAGCAGTTCTCGGGACGAGCAGTACTTC.

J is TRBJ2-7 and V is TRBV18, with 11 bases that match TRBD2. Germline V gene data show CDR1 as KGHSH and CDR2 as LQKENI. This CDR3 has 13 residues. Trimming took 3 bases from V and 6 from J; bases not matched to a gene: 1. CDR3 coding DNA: TGTGCCAGCTCACCGGGGACTAGCGGCGAGCAGTACTTC. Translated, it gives CASSPGTSGEQYF.